There are a few counts of the clone carrying this TCR beta chain. Antigen unknown. These data belong to a study of post-analysis software for immune sequencing data. Carried by the TCR beta cDNA libraries were unique molecular identifiers. From the PCR reads, TCRdb called clonotypes with MiXCR, one entry per CDR3 protein. The sample contains around 500,000 distinct CDR3 sequences, under 40% of which appear only once. Study-level results: Relative to controls, patients had a few TRBV segments at higher frequency, with TRBV5-6, TRBV5-1 and TRBV20-1 among these.

Germline CDR1 reads LGHDT; CDR2 reads YNNKEL (reference sequence). This CDR3 comprises 15 residues. V was shortened by 4 bases and J by 7 bases, with 14 bases between the two germline ends. This sequence was found in a girl younger than 18 with multiple sclerosis. Specimen: blood. V and J are TRBV3-1 and TRBJ1-6; D is ambiguous. The CDR3 sequence: CASSPVGSGNSPLHF. The CDR3 coding sequence is TGTGCCAGCAGCCCGGTCGGATCTGGGAATTCACCCCTCCACTTT.